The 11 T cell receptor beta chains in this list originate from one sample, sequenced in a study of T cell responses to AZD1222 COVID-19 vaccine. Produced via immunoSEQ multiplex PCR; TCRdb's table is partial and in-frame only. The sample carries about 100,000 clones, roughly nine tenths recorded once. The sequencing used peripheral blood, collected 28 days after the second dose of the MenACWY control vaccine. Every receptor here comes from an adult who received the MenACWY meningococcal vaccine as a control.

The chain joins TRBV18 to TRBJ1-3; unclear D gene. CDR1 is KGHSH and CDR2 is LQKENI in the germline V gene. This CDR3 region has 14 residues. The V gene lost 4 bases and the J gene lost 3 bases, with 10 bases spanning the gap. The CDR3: CASSHTEIGNTIYF. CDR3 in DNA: TGTGCCAGCTCACATACCGAGATTGGAAACACCATATATTTT. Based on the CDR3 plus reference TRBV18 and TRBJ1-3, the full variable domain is NAGVMQNPRHLVRRRGQEARLRCSPMKGHSHVYWYRQLPEEGLKFMVYLQKENIIDESGMPKERFSAEFPKEGPSILRIQQVVRGDSAAYFCASSHTEIGNTIYFGEGSWLTVV.

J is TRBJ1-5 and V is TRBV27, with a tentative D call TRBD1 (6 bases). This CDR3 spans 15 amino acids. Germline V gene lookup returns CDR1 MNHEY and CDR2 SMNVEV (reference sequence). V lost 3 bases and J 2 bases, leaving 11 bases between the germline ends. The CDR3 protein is CASSFSGVGNQPQHF. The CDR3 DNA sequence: TGTGCCAGCAGTTTTTCAGGGGTTGGCAATCAGCCCCAGCATTTT.

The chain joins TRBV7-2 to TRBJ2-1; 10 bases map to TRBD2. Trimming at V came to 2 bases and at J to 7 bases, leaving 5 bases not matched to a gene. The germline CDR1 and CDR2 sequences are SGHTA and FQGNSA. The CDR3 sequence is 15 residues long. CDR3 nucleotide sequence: TGTGCCAGCAGCTTAACAGCGGGGGGGCCTAATGAGCAGTTCTTC. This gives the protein CASSLTAGGPNEQFF.

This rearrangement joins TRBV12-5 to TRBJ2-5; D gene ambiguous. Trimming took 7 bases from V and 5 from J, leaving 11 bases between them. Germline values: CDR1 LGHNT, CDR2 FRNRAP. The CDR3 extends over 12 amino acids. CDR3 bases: TGTGCTAGTGCCCAATTGGGTGAGACCCAGTACTTC. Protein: CASAQLGETQYF.

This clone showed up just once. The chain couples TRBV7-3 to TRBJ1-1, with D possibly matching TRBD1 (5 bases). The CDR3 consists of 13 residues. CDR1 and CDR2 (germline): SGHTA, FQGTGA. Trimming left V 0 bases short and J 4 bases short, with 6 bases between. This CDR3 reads CASSLTGGTEAFF. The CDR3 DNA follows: TGTGCCAGCAGCTTAACCGGGGGCACTGAAGCTTTCTTT.

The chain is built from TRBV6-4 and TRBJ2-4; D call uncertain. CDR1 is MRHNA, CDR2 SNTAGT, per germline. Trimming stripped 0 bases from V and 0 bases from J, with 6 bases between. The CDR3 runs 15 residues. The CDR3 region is CASSDSHGAKNIQYF. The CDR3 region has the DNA TGTGCCAGCAGTGACTCGCACGGAGCCAAAAACATTCAGTACTTC.

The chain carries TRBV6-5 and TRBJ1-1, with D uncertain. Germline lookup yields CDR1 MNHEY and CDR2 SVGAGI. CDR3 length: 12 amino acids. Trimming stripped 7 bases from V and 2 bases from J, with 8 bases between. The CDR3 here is CASTNGNTEAFF. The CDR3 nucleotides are TGTGCCAGCACAAACGGAAACACTGAAGCTTTCTTT.

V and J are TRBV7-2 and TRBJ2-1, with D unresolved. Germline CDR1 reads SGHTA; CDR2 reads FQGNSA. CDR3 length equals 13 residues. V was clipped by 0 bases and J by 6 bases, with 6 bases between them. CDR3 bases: TGTGCCAGCAGCTTAGCACAGATCAATGAGCAGTTCTTC. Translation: CASSLAQINEQFF.

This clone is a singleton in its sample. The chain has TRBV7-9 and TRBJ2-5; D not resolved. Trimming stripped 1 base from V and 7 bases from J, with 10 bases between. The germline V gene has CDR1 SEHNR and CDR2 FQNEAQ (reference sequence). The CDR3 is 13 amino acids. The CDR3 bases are TGTGCCAGCAGCTTAGTCGGTCAGGTGACCCAGTACTTC. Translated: CASSLVGQVTQYF.

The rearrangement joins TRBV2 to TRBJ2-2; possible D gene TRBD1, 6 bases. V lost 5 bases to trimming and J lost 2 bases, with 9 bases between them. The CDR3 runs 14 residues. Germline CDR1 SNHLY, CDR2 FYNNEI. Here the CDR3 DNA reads TGTGCCAGCAGTTTGGGGGCTAACACCGGGGAGCTGTTTTTT. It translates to CASSLGANTGELFF. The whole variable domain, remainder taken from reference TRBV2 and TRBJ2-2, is EPEVTQTPSHQVTQMGQEVILRCVPISNHLYFYWYRQILGQKVEFLVSFYNNEISEKSEIFDDQFSVERPDGSNFTLKIRSTKLEDSAMYFCASSLGANTGELFFGEGSRLTVL.

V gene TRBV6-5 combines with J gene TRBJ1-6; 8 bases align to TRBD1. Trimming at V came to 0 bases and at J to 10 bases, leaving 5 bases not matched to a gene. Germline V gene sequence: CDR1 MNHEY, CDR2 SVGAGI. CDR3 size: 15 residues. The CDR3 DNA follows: TGTGCCAGCAGTTACTCGATACAGGGGGACTCACCCCTCCACTTT. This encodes CASSYSIQGDSPLHF.